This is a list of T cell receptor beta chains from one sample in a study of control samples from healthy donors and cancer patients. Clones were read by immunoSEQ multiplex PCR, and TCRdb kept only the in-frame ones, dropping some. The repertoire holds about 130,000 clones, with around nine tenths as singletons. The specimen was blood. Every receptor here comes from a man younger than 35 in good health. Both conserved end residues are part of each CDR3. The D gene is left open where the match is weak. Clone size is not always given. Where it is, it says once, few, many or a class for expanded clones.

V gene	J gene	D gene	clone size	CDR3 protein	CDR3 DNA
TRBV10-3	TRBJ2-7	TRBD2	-	CAISDPGTSSYEQYF	TGTGCCATCAGTGACCCCGGGACTAGCTCCTACGAGCAGTACTTC
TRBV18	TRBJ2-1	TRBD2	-	CATRGAGGPNEQFF	TGTGCCACCCGGGGGGCGGGGGGGCCCAATGAGCAGTTCTTC
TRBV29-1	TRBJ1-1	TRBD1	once	CSVEVRTGNTEAFF	TGCAGCGTTGAAGTCCGGACAGGGAACACTGAAGCTTTCTTT
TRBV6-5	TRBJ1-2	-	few	CASLGALRYGYTF	TGTGCCAGCCTCGGGGCCTTGAGGTATGGCTACACCTTC
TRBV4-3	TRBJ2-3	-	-	CASSQDRVDTDTQYF	TGCGCCAGCAGCCAAGATCGGGTTGACACAGATACGCAGTATTTT
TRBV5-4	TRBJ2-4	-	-	CASSSGFGENIQYF	TGTGCCAGCAGCTCTGGGTTCGGGGAAAACATTCAGTACTTC
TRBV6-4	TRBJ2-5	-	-	CASNGRGETQYF	TGTGCCAGCAATGGTCGGGGCGAGACCCAGTACTTC
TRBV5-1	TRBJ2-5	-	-	CASSLAADQETQYF	TGCGCCAGCAGCTTGGCGGCAGACCAAGAGACCCAGTACTTC
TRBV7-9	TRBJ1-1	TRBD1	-	CASSWDSETFF	TGTGCCAGCAGCTGGGACAGTGAAACTTTCTTT
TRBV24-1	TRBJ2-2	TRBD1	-	CATSDDRGGSTGELFF	TGTGCCACCAGTGACGACAGGGGGGGTAGCACCGGGGAGCTGTTTTTT
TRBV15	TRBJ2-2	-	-	CATEDSDTGELFF	TGTGCCACAGAGGATTCTGACACCGGGGAGCTGTTTTTT
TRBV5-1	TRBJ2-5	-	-	CASSFGSQETQYF	TGCGCCAGCAGCTTTGGCAGTCAAGAGACCCAGTACTTC
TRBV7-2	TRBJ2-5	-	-	CASSLVGSTQYF	TGTGCCAGCAGCTTAGTGGGCAGCACCCAGTACTTC
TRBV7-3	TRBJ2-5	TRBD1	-	CASSFSGQVGETQYF	TGTGCCAGCAGCTTCTCCGGACAGGTCGGAGAGACCCAGTACTTC
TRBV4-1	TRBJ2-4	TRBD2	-	CASSPGLAGVLAKNIQYF	TGCGCCAGCAGCCCGGGACTAGCGGGGGTTCTAGCCAAAAACATTCAGTACTTC
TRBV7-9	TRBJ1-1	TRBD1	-	CASSLAGQGGTEAFF	TGTGCCAGCAGCTTAGCGGGACAGGGAGGGACTGAAGCTTTCTTT
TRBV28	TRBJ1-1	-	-	CASTGTDLGANTEAFF	TGTGCCAGCACGGGGACCGACCTGGGCGCGAACACTGAAGCTTTCTTT
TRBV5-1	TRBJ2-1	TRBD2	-	CASSPTSGRENEQFF	TGCGCCAGCAGCCCGACTAGCGGCCGGGAGAATGAGCAGTTCTTC
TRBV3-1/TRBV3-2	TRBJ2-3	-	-	CASSPWASTDTQYF	TGTGCCAGCAGCCCCTGGGCTAGCACAGATACGCAGTATTTT
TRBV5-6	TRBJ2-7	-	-	CASSLEGQPFTYEQYF	TGTGCCAGCAGCTTGGAGGGGCAGCCGTTTACCTACGAGCAGTACTTC
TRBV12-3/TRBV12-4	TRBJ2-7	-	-	CASSLAGNYEQYF	TGTGCCAGCAGTTTAGCAGGAAACTACGAGCAGTACTTC
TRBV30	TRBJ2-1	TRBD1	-	CAWSFRNRGQLNEQFF	TGTGCCTGGAGTTTTCGGAACAGGGGCCAATTAAATGAGCAGTTCTTC
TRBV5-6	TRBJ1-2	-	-	CASSVGLGRAGYTF	TGTGCCAGCAGCGTGGGCCTTGGAAGAGCTGGCTACACCTTC
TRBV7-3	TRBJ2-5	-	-	CASSASVGSQETQYF	TGTGCCAGCAGCGCGTCGGTGGGATCCCAAGAGACCCAGTACTTC
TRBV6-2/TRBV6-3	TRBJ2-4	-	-	CASSYLGVQYF	TGTGCCAGCAGTTACCTTGGTGTTCAGTACTTC
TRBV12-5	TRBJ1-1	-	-	CASGPPRGMNTEAFF	TGTGCTAGCGGCCCGCCGAGGGGTATGAACACTGAAGCTTTCTTT
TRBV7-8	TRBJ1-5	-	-	CASSLGGGGQPQHF	TGTGCCAGCAGCTTAGGAGGGGGGGGTCAGCCCCAGCATTTT
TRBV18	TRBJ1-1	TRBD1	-	CASSSGGGAEAFF	TGTGCCAGCTCGTCAGGGGGCGGGGCTGAAGCTTTCTTT
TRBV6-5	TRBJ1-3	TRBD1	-	CASARDRGSGNTIYF	TGTGCCAGCGCCCGAGACAGGGGCTCTGGAAACACCATATATTTT